These 16 T cell receptor beta chains were sequenced from one sample in a study of identifying expanded T cells in peripheral blood (dated by TCRdb to about 2019). The protocol used for the library was the immunoSEQ multiplex PCR assay. Drawn from immuneACCESS, this table holds only the in-frame rearrangements with V and J called that TCRdb kept. Clones are partly lost; checked studies trace under half to an unresolved V gene and leave the rest unexplained. The sample table lists tens of thousands of clones, 85% of them with a count of one. Roughly 4% of the sample rests with the top ten. Sequences were obtained from blood. All receptors come from a person aged 18-70 years in good health.

The chain uses TRBV4-3 and TRBJ1-2; the D gene is possibly TRBD1 (6 bases). Germline CDR1 reads LGHNA; CDR2 reads YSLEER. This CDR3 contains 15 residues. The ends were cut back, 2 bases at V and 8 bases at J, with 18 bases in the middle. This chain's CDR3 is CASSQRTTGLEGYTF. The CDR3 nucleotides read TGCGCCAGCAGCCAAAGAACGACAGGTCTGGAGGGCTACACCTTC.

The gene calls are TRBV11-3 and TRBJ2-3; D unclear. Trimming removed 3 bases from V and 0 bases from J, with 7 bases in between. The CDR3 runs to 14 residues. In germline, CDR1 is SGHNT, CDR2 YENEEA. The DNA of the CDR3 is TGTGCCAGCAGCTTTACGTACAGCACAGATACGCAGTATTTT. Protein product: CASSFTYSTDTQYF.

This chain uses TRBV9 with TRBJ1-1, with D maybe TRBD1 (5 bases). The CDR3 extends over 14 amino acids. The germline gives CDR1 SGDLS, CDR2 YYNGEE. Deletions cut 4 bases from V and 8 bases from J, with 18 bases between. CDR3 in amino acids: CASSPGMGQGEAFF. In nucleotides, the CDR3 is TGTGCCAGCAGCCCGGGAATGGGCCAGGGCGAAGCTTTCTTT.

The CDR3 DNA reads TGCGCCAGCAGTCCGCAGGGGGAAATCGGTAGTGAGCAGTTCTTC. Translation gives CASSPQGEIGSEQFF. The chain is built from TRBV10-2 and TRBJ2-1; 7 bases are a match to TRBD1. The V gene end was trimmed by 5 bases and the J gene end by 9 bases; junction bases not matched to a gene: 13. From germline, CDR1 is WSHSY and CDR2 SAAADI. CDR3 size: 15 residues.

This clone was detected only a few times. This CDR3 reads CASKGDLNEKLFF. The CDR3 DNA sequence: TGTGCCAGCAAGGGGGACCTTAATGAAAAACTGTTTTTT. This sequence joins TRBV7-9 and TRBJ1-4, with a tentative D call TRBD1 (6 bases). Germline CDR1 SEHNR, CDR2 FQNEAQ (reference sequence). The CDR3 contains 13 residues. Between the trimmed V and J ends, which lost 7 bases and 4 bases, there was a span of 10 bases.

This clone appeared once. V and J are TRBV30 and TRBJ1-1; 9 bases line up with TRBD1. CDR1 GTSNPN and CDR2 SVGIG come from the germline V gene (reference sequence). After removal of 0 bases from V and 3 bases from J, the junction contained 11 bases not matched to a gene. CDR3 length equals 17 residues. The CDR3, as DNA: TGTGCCTGGAGTGTACTCGGGACAGGGAAGTTCTACACTGAAGCTTTCTTT. Protein sequence: CAWSVLGTGKFYTEAFF.

The rearrangement uses TRBV5-4 and TRBJ2-5; 8 bases are a match to TRBD2. This CDR3 comprises 16 residues. Trimming at V came to 4 bases and at J to 2 bases, leaving 10 bases not matched to a gene. Germline V gene lookup returns CDR1 SGHNT and CDR2 YYREEE (reference sequence). This chain's CDR3 is CASSPRGAHLQETQYF. CDR3 bases: TGTGCCAGCAGCCCGCGGGGGGCCCACCTACAAGAGACCCAGTACTTC.

The V and J genes are TRBV18 and TRBJ1-3, with TRBD1 as a possible D gene (6 bases). Trimming cost V 2 bases and J 8 bases, with 19 bases left between them. The CDR3 is 16 residues long. CDR1 is KGHSH, CDR2 LQKENI, per germline. CDR3: CASSPGSLSRGHTIYF. The CDR3, as DNA: TGTGCCAGCTCACCAGGGTCGCTCTCCAGGGGTCACACCATATATTTT.

The chain joins TRBV6-5 to TRBJ1-6, with D unresolved. The CDR3 is made up of 13 amino acids. V shed 6 bases and J shed 7 bases, with 10 bases lying between them. The V gene's germline CDR1 is MNHEY and CDR2 SVGAGI. This CDR3 reads CASRPNRNSPLHF. CDR3 DNA: TGTGCCAGCAGGCCTAACAGAAATTCACCCCTCCACTTT.

V usage is TRBV9 and J usage is TRBJ1-2; 9 bases match TRBD1. The V segment lost 4 bases and the J segment 4 bases; nucleotides outside the gene matches: 17. The CDR3 runs 18 residues. Germline lookup yields CDR1 SGDLS and CDR2 YYNGEE. The CDR3: CASSPRGDRVDGGYGYTF. The CDR3 bases are TGTGCCAGCAGCCCCCGCGGGGACAGGGTAGATGGGGGCTATGGCTACACCTTC.

This chain links TRBV6-6 with TRBJ2-1, with D maybe TRBD1 (5 bases). Between the trimmed V and J ends, which lost 5 bases and 10 bases, there was a span of 15 bases. The CDR3 extends over 13 amino acids. Germline V gene sequence: CDR1 MNHNY, CDR2 SVGAGI (reference sequence). The CDR3 loop reads CASSTGRSREQFF. CDR3 DNA sequence: TGTGCCAGCAGTACAGGACGGTCGAGGGAGCAGTTCTTC.

This clone turned up a few times. The chain couples TRBV6-5 to TRBJ1-2; D may be TRBD1 (5 bases). This CDR3 has 15 amino acids. V lost 2 bases to trimming and J lost 4 bases, with 14 bases between them. Germline V gene lookup returns CDR1 MNHEY and CDR2 SVGAGI. CDR3 coding DNA: TGTGCCAGCAGTTACCCGGGAGCCGGGGGCTATGGCTACACCTTC. It translates to CASSYPGAGGYGYTF.

V gene TRBV6-5 combines with J gene TRBJ2-3; no clear D. The V end lost 8 bases, the J end lost 2 bases, and 14 bases lay between the germline ends. Germline values: CDR1 MNHEY, CDR2 SVGAGI. CDR3 size: 14 residues. The DNA of the CDR3 is TGTGCCAGCGCCCTGAGAACATCCACAGATACGCAGTATTTT. Protein product: CASALRTSTDTQYF.

The chain employs TRBV29-1 and TRBJ2-3; 7 bases map to TRBD1. There are 20 residues in the CDR3. Germline V CDR1 and CDR2: SQVTM, ANQGSEA. V was clipped by 0 bases and J by 0 bases; unmatched bases: 18. DNA for the CDR3: TGCAGCGTTGAAGATTACGGGTCGGGACAGATATCTTCTAGCACAGATACGCAGTATTTT. Encoded protein: CSVEDYGSGQISSSTDTQYF.

J is TRBJ2-5 and V is TRBV6-5; 7 bases align to TRBD1. The CDR3 runs 14 residues. CDR1 is MNHEY, CDR2 SVGAGI, per germline. J lost 3 bases, V lost 5 bases, and 6 bases had no gene match. The CDR3 DNA follows: TGTGCCAGCAGTCCGACAGGGAACGAAGAGACCCAGTACTTC. It specifies CASSPTGNEETQYF.

This clone came up a few times. The chain recombines TRBV18 with TRBJ1-2, with TRBD1 matching over 8 bases. CDR1 and CDR2 from the germline V gene are KGHSH and LQKENI. V trimming: 5 bases; J trimming: 8 bases; junction bases outside the gene matches: 16. This CDR3 spans 16 amino acids. Here the CDR3 reads CASSTQDIRDRRGYTF. The CDR3 DNA reads TGTGCCAGCTCAACCCAAGACATCCGGGACAGGAGGGGCTACACCTTC.